The 19 T cell receptor beta chains below come from one sample, sequenced in a study of OX40 agonist ivuxolimab in advanced cancers. Generated by immunoSEQ multiplex PCR, the TCRdb table keeps only in-frame clones and is missing some. The sample yields 70,000 or so clones, around 80% seen once. Sequencing was performed on CD4+ or CD8+ T cells sorted from blood, taken in a trial of the OX40 agonist ivuxolimab. The receptors were gathered from an adult with an advanced solid tumor such as melanoma, head and neck, liver or kidney cancer.

This chain joins TRBV6-1 and TRBJ1-1; TRBD1 aligns across 9 bases. The CDR3 extends over 13 amino acids. Germline V gene data show CDR1 as MNHNS and CDR2 as SASEGT. J lost 8 bases, V lost 7 bases, and 8 bases had no gene match. The CDR3 is CASTLGQGTEAFF. CDR3 DNA sequence: TGTGCCAGCACCCTGGGACAGGGCACCGAAGCTTTCTTT.

The count of this clone is one. This CDR3 is also generated by other DNA sequences in the sample. V gene TRBV18 combines with J gene TRBJ2-5, with D unclear. V gave up 2 bases and J gave up 3 bases, with 1 base separating them. The V gene's germline CDR1 is KGHSH and CDR2 LQKENI. The CDR3 runs 11 residues. Written as DNA, the CDR3 is TGTGCCAGCTCACCAAAAGAGACCCAGTACTTC. It codes for CASSPKETQYF.

V is TRBV20-1 and J is TRBJ2-7; TRBD1 matches 7 bases. CDR1 and CDR2 (germline): DFQATT, SNEGSKA (reference sequence). This CDR3 has 11 residues. Trimming at V came to 3 bases and at J to 6 bases, leaving 2 bases not matched to a gene. The CDR3 DNA reads TGCAGTGCTAGGCGGACAGGCGAGCAGTACTTC. Its translation: CSARRTGEQYF.

The V and J genes are TRBV30 and TRBJ2-3; the match to TRBD1 covers 8 bases. V shed 3 bases and J 0 bases; nucleotides not matched to a gene: 5. This CDR3 is built from 15 residues. Looked up from germline, CDR1 is GTSNPN and CDR2 is SVGIG (reference sequence). The CDR3 DNA sequence: TGTGCCTGGAGCTCGACAGGGGCGAGCACAGATACGCAGTATTTT. Translating gives CAWSSTGASTDTQYF.

The chain joins TRBV2 to TRBJ1-1; D ambiguous. There are 13 residues in the CDR3. Trimming took off 9 bases at V and 1 base at J, with 12 bases between the two ends. Germline V gives CDR1 SNHLY, CDR2 FYNNEI. CDR3 nucleotides: TGTGCCAGAAGTTCAACAGAGAACACTGAAGCTTTCTTT. This codes for CARSSTENTEAFF.

The chain joins TRBV5-1 to TRBJ2-7, with D possibly matching TRBD2 (6 bases). The germline V gene has CDR1 SGHRS and CDR2 YFSETQ. The CDR3 runs 13 residues. V shed 9 bases and J shed 7 bases, with 20 bases lying between them. The CDR3 reads CATKGTGLSEQYF. CDR3 DNA: TGCGCCACTAAGGGGACTGGCCTTTCGGAGCAGTACTTC.

The chain has TRBV6-6 and TRBJ1-5; D remains ambiguous. CDR3 length equals 16 residues. Germline V lookup: CDR1 MNHNY, CDR2 SVGAGI (reference sequence). V was shortened by 6 bases and J by 1 base, with 16 bases between the two germline ends. CDR3 residues: CASSPRRAISNQPQHF. The DNA of the CDR3 is TGTGCCAGCAGCCCACGGCGGGCGATAAGCAATCAGCCCCAGCATTTT.

This clone appeared a few times. The same CDR3 also results from other DNA sequences found in this sample. This chain joins TRBV5-6 and TRBJ2-5; D remains unclear. V lost 1 base and J lost 5, with 3 bases in between. The CDR3 runs to 11 residues. Germline CDR1 SGHDT, CDR2 YYEEEE. Here the CDR3 DNA reads TGTGCCAGCAGCTTGCAGGAGACCCAGTACTTC. Amino acids: CASSLQETQYF.

The CDR3 reads CASSLKGGNTEAFF. The CDR3 DNA is TGTGCCAGCAGCTTAAAGGGTGGAAACACTGAAGCTTTCTTT. The J gene is TRBJ1-1, the V gene TRBV7-3; D unclear. Trimming pared 1 base from V and 2 bases from J, leaving 8 bases between. This CDR3 is built from 14 residues. Germline CDR1 and CDR2: SGHTA and FQGTGA.

The chain joins TRBV7-3 to TRBJ2-1; 8 nucleotides agree with TRBD1. The germline V gene has CDR1 SGHTA and CDR2 FQGTGA. This CDR3 is 16 amino acids long. Trimming at V came to 5 bases and at J to 7 bases, leaving 13 bases not matched to a gene. This chain's CDR3 is CASSRNLGQGINEQFF. The DNA of the CDR3 is TGTGCCAGCAGCCGAAACCTTGGACAGGGCATAAATGAGCAGTTCTTC.

The chain employs TRBV7-2 and TRBJ2-5; tentative D call: TRBD2 (6 bases). From germline, CDR1 is SGHTA and CDR2 FQGNSA. V lost 3 bases to trimming and J lost 5 bases, with 16 bases between them. There are 15 residues in the CDR3. This CDR3 reads CASSLGLLHGETQYF. CDR3 bases: TGTGCCAGCAGCTTGGGACTCCTCCACGGGGAGACCCAGTACTTC.

Here the CDR3 reads CASSIGGGQGWETQYF. The CDR3 bases are TGTGCCAGTAGTATAGGTGGCGGACAGGGGTGGGAGACCCAGTACTTC. This chain joins TRBV19 and TRBJ2-5; TRBD1 matches at 9 bases. The CDR3 runs 16 residues. V shed 1 base, J shed 5 bases, and the junction held 8 bases outside the gene matches. The germline V gene has CDR1 LNHDA and CDR2 SQIVND (reference sequence).

This clone was detected only once. This chain joins TRBV9 and TRBJ2-1, with a weak D call TRBD1 (7 bases). Deletions cut 2 bases from V and 9 bases from J, with 15 bases between. The CDR3 contains 14 residues. Germline values: CDR1 SGDLS, CDR2 YYNGEE. This CDR3 is CASSVEPGGFEQFF. DNA for the CDR3: TGTGCCAGCAGCGTCGAGCCAGGGGGGTTTGAGCAGTTCTTC.

J is TRBJ1-1 and V is TRBV2; D is ambiguous. CDR1 is SNHLY, CDR2 FYNNEI, per germline. V gave up 3 bases and J gave up 4 bases, with 12 bases separating them. The CDR3 spans 14 residues. The DNA for the CDR3 is TGTGCCAGCAGTGAGGGAGGGTGGGGCACTGAAGCTTTCTTT. Translating it yields CASSEGGWGTEAFF.

The V call is TRBV19, the J call TRBJ2-4; 11 nucleotides align to TRBD2. Germline trimming cut 5 bases from V and 0 bases from J; bases unmatched to any gene: 12. Per germline, CDR1 LNHDA and CDR2 SQIVND (reference sequence). This CDR3 is built from 19 residues. CDR3 amino acids: CASSARPGTSGLAKNIQYF. CDR3 in DNA: TGTGCCAGTAGTGCCCGGCCCGGGACTAGCGGACTAGCCAAAAACATTCAGTACTTC.

The sample holds a few counts of this clone. The chain links TRBV9 to TRBJ2-1; perhaps D is TRBD1 or TRBD2 (5 bases each). Germline CDR1 reads SGDLS; CDR2 reads YYNGEE. V was clipped by 3 bases and J by 6 bases, with 16 bases between them. This CDR3 is built from 15 residues. CDR3 coding DNA: TGTGCCAGCAGCGGGGGTCGGGACCCTTTCAATGAGCAGTTCTTC. Translating gives CASSGGRDPFNEQFF.

The genes are TRBV6-1 and TRBJ2-5, with a possible D match to TRBD2 (7 bases). In germline, CDR1 is MNHNS, CDR2 SASEGT. The CDR3 runs to 12 residues. The V end lost 7 bases, the J end lost 9 bases, and 15 bases lay between the germline ends. The CDR3 region is CASTETGRAQYF. As DNA, the CDR3 is TGTGCCAGCACCGAAACAGGGAGGGCCCAGTACTTC.

The chain recombines TRBV21-1 with TRBJ2-1; the D call of TRBD2 is as the table states it, not checked on the DNA. TRBV21-1 is designated a pseudogene. The CDR3 totals 17 residues. The CDR3 DNA reads TGTGCCAGCAGCAAAGTGGGACTAGCGGGAACGTACAATGAGCAGTTCTTC. It translates to CASSKVGLAGTYNEQFF.

V and J are TRBV6-1 and TRBJ1-2; D not resolved. Trimming took 5 bases from V and 4 from J, leaving 14 bases between them. Germline lookup yields CDR1 MNHNS and CDR2 SASEGT. The CDR3 totals 14 residues. In DNA form, the CDR3 reads TGTGCCAGCAGTTCTCCCGACTCTTTCTATGGCTACACCTTC. As protein: CASSSPDSFYGYTF.